This TCR beta chain emerged from a study of blood T cell repertoires in COVID-19 (TCRdb year 2020). A note on the overall study: Samples covering the acute and convalescent phases of COVID-19 were provided by collaborators in the United States, Italy and Spain. Where HLA class I and class II types were available, the types were taken from metadata supplied by the sample provider, not from assay-based typing. The dataset comprised deeply sampled blood TCRbeta repertoires from subjects exposed to, actively infected with, or recovered from COVID-19. Sample metadata almost always included a de-identified subject ID, COVID-19 status, age in years and sex. The material from the prospective study consisted of cDNA or gDNA derived from T cells, B-cell-depleted T cells, or PBMCs. The repertoires were made available in a free public database intended to serve as a resource for research on the immune response to SARS-CoV-2. The samples were drawn from two sources: the first 160 participants of the ongoing ImmuneRACE study, and approximately 1,300 subjects contributed by 6 global collaborators. Study-wide conclusions, independent of this receptor: How much clinical and demographic metadata was included differed by source and by participant, and the metadata was provided uncurated.

TCRbeta CDR3 regions were amplified from genomic DNA by means of the immunoSEQ Assay, a bias-controlled multiplex PCR. The paper's data handling went like this. The number of nucleated cells in each sample was estimated by amplification of reference gene primers within the assay. To quantify the absolute abundance of each unique TCRbeta CDR3 rearrangement, sequence reads were collapsed and filtered. For each sample, productive Simpson clonality was calculated as the square root of Simpson's diversity index across productive rearrangements. The source is immuneACCESS, and TCRdb retained only in-frame sequences with V and J called. Part of the clones is not carried over; for the studies checked, unresolved V genes explain less than half of this, and the remainder is unexplained. V and J calls and clone size come straight from that table; D and trimming were deduced from the DNA. Counted in this sample were some 48,000 clones; around 83% of them appeared once. The ten biggest clones cover around 8% of the sample.

From cysteine to phenylalanine, the CDR3 is 16 amino acids long. The CDR3 DNA has 48 bases and is translated from base 1. The trim is 2 bases for V and 8 bases for J, with a gap of 22 bases between the germline ends. CDR1 is given as SGHDT and CDR2 as YYEEEE, both from the germline V gene. Each collaborating institution followed its own protocols to collect whole blood in K2EDTA tubes. Collaborator samples were shipped for TCRbeta analysis as frozen whole blood, isolated PBMCs, or DNA extracted from either sample type. For this clone: No cognate antigen has been identified for it. One base away there is no much larger clone; base qualities are not given.

The sample taken for sequencing was peripheral blood. The TCR originated in a human donor in a cohort sampled during active COVID-19. This chain joins TRBV5-6 to TRBJ1-2; possibly the D gene is TRBD1, per 5 matching bases. The DNA sequence reads TGTGCCAGCAGCTTAGCCGGGACTGAAGCCTGGGAGGGCTACACCTTC. The encoded protein is CASSLAGTEAWEGYTF.